The T cell receptor beta chain described here comes from a study of CD8 T cells in ankylosing spondylitis. Overall study results and limits: A motif in TCR beta, a set of seven to nine highly homologous variants, appeared characteristic of ankylosing spondylitis blood.

Comments on this clonotype: Its matching antigen is unknown.

TCRdb fed the 5' RACE reads into MiXCR, producing one record per CDR3 protein. The sample carries about 150,000 distinct CDR3 sequences, under 45% recorded once. Germline-derived CDR1 and CDR2 are LGHDT and YNNKEL (reference sequence). CDR3 length equals 17 residues. V was clipped by 1 base and J by 2 bases; unmatched bases: 6. The receptor was isolated from a male donor with ankylosing spondylitis. This chain joins TRBV3-1 and TRBJ2-1; 9 nucleotides align to TRBD1. Material for sequencing was synovial fluid, either unsorted or a sorted T cell fraction (not recorded which). CDR3 sequence (DNA): TGTGCCAGCAGCCAAGGATGGGGACAGGGCCCCTACAATGAGCAGTTCTTC. This encodes CASSQGWGQGPYNEQFF.